This entry describes one T cell receptor (beta chain). The antigen it binds to is not known. No base quality information exists; no much larger clone differs at one position. This entry is derived from a study of blood T cells in healthy people across ages (dated by TCRdb to the mid-2010s). Study-level background: In model experiments, template switching captured roughly one uniquely barcoded TCR beta cDNA molecule for every two T cells. To track age-related changes in TCR beta repertoire diversity, the study relied on deep sequencing normalized with unique cDNA molecular identifiers. The donors were split into four age groups: young (average 16 years), middle-aged (about 40), aged (62) and long-lived (roughly 80). Using the same blood draw, the study looked at two additional independent replicas of 1 million unique cDNA reads for two donors, one aged 18 to 30 and the other aged 80 or older.

The library was obtained by 5' RACE. Sequencing instrument: Illumina HiSeq 2500. A second about 7 to 12 cycle PCR used a sample-barcoded 5' primer and a J-beta primer mix. Each TCR beta cDNA molecule received a unique molecular identifier from a template-switch 5' adaptor carrying 12 random nucleotides. Each sample yielded at least 3 million CDR3-containing paired-end reads. All of the RNA was converted into first-strand cDNA using the Mint cDNA synthesis kit, with a TRBC-specific oligonucleotide serving as the primer. Following uracil-DNA glycosylase treatment, a first 18-cycle PCR with universal primers M1SS and BC2_uni_R was performed on all cDNA. From the authors' description of their analysis: Each sample was normalized by randomly selecting 1 million high-quality reads, each carrying a distinct molecular identifier. Instead of being binned into consensus sequences, reads with shared molecular identifiers were discarded. MiTCR, run with a Q25 quality threshold and the strictest error-elimination algorithm, handled CDR3 identification, clonotype clustering and error correction. Lower-bound total TCR beta diversity was estimated with a nonparametric unseen species model using Euler transformation. The public sequencing data were trimmed at Q25 with fastp and processed into clonotypes with MiXCR by TCRdb, which kept only in-frame beta chains. Under each unique CDR3 protein, matching rows form one entry showing the most common genes and DNA. TCRdb, not the original authors, processed these V and J calls. The sample contains 750,000 to 950,000 distinct CDR3 sequences, about 26% of them found a single time. In total, the top ten clones hold 3% of the sample.

V was cut back by 1 base and J by 4 bases, leaving a gap of 13 bases between them. CDR1 and CDR2 are read off the germline V gene as MGHRA and YSYEKL. The CDR3 has 15 amino acids, counting the end cysteine and phenylalanine. Of all the DNA, just the CDR3 is kept, 45 bases in frame from base 1. The donors were roughly 40 Caucasian individuals from Russia, aged 6 to 90 years, who were systemically healthy. Around 9.7 milliliters of peripheral blood were collected from each donor into EDTA-treated Vacutainer tubes. Ficoll-Paque density-gradient centrifugation was used to isolate PBMCs, with at least 7 million obtained per sample. Total RNA, at least 6 micrograms per sample, was extracted from PBMCs with Trizol reagent. For every donor, flow cytometry on a PBMC aliquot measured the percentage of naive CD45RAhigh/CD27high T cells. The investigation overall reported the following: There was a strong correlation between observed TCR beta diversity and the percentage of naive T cells measured by flow cytometry. Estimates of total diversity based on one million sequenced T cells were considered lower bounds and underestimates. As age increased, observed TCR beta diversity per million T cells dropped in a roughly linear way, and a significant reduction was already evident by age approximately 40. Donor CMV infection status was unknown, potentially confounding age-related changes in expanded clonotypes. The long-lived group showed more naive CD4+ T cells, fewer expanded clones and increased TCR diversity than the aged group, suggesting age selection. Conclusive comparison of naive and antigen-experienced compartments was prevented by the profiling of bulk unsorted PBMCs.

Another study also made use of these data, one on T cells of mothers and their children. The second publication reports: Nine systemically healthy Caucasian individuals, comprising three mothers and their six children, were included as donors. cDNA synthesis used all of the extracted RNA, with 1.5 ug of RNA in each 15 ul reaction. In the second PCR, sample barcodes and 2-4 random nucleotides were introduced via the M1S primer. More than 8.5 million TCR beta CDR3 reads were obtained from each mother, and roughly 3.1 million reads were obtained from each child. Thymic selection similarly shapes TCR recombination output in related and unrelated pairs, with minor effect from inherited differences. Normalized repertoire overlap was always found to be slightly, but never significantly, higher in related mother-child pairs than in unrelated mother-child pairs. No persistent microchimeric T cell clones were detected, at a sensitivity of around 100 clones per million clonotypes. Deep NGS was used in the study to compare the TCR beta repertoires of mothers and children and to look for features that separate related mother-child pairs from unrelated individuals. Mothers averaged roughly 40 +/- 4 years of age and children averaged around 11 +/- 4 years. Libraries were sequenced on Illumina HiSeq 2000 with 100+100 nt paired-end reads after adapter ligation with NEBNext reagents. To avoid cross-contamination, the mother libraries and the child libraries were prepared a month apart and sequenced in separate runs. For each donor, somewhere between 500,000 and 2,000,000 distinct TCR beta clonotypes were identified. Naive TCR beta clonotypes were estimated from low-frequency clonotypes matched to each donor's FACS-determined naive share, without sorting.

In this chain, TRBV4-1 is recombined with TRBJ2-5; there is no confident call for the D gene. This receptor was identified in a boy between 10 and 17 years old in good health. Sequencing input: blood. The encoded CDR3 is CASSQAESNRETQYF. The DNA sequence is as follows: TGCGCCAGCAGCCAAGCGGAAAGTAACCGAGAGACCCAGTACTTC.